The T cell receptor beta chain described here comes from a study of blood T cell repertoires in COVID-19. Study as a whole: Italy, Spain and the United States were the sources of the convalescent and acute COVID-19 samples. Sources were T cells, B-cell-depleted T cells, or PBMCs; the material itself was cDNA or gDNA.

Per the original methods: Estimates of nucleated cell counts were drawn from the amplification of reference gene primers. Libraries were prepared by immunoSEQ multiplex PCR; TCRdb keeps only in-frame clonotypes and omits some of them. V, J and clone size are those of that table, while D and trimming were read from the DNA. The table has some 120,000 clones, 80% to 90% seen once. Trimming removed 1 base from V and 3 bases from J; junction bases left unmatched: 7. This CDR3 region has 17 residues. From germline, CDR1 is SGHTA and CDR2 FQGNSA. This sequence originates from a human donor with acute or convalescent COVID-19. The donor label of this sample is uncertain. The sample taken for sequencing was peripheral blood. This chain links TRBV7-2 with TRBJ2-1; 9 bases map to TRBD1. The CDR3, as DNA: TGTGCCAGCAGCTTAGAACCTGCGACAGGGGGCTACAATGAGCAGTTCTTC. Translation: CASSLEPATGGYNEQFF.